This T cell receptor (beta chain) originates from a study of shared clonotypes between healthy human individuals. Overall study: Per-donor plates numbered three CD4 naive, three CD4 memory, two CD8 naive and one CD8 memory.

All the donors were Caucasian adults who lived in Nashville, Tennessee. Study observations and caveats: Naive CD4 clonotype sharing across a few donors was 4.5% to 6%. Shared clonotypes across all four donors exceeded non-shared ones in generation probability.

Regarding this clone: Its antigen is not known.

Using immunoSEQ multiplex PCR, the repertoire was profiled, and TCRdb retains in-frame clones only, with some absent. The repertoire holds 2 million to 2.5 million clones, with approximately 94% as singletons. The CDR3 spans 14 residues. The V and J ends lost 3 bases and 2 bases, in that order; junction bases with no gene match: 4. Germline V gene lookup returns CDR1 MGHDK and CDR2 SYGVNS. The receptor's source is a man between 18 and 35 years old in good health. The sample was naive CD4+ T cells sorted from blood. The subset was: CD45RA+ positively selected. V usage is TRBV25-1 and J usage is TRBJ2-7; 7 bases fit TRBD1. CDR3 sequence: CASSEDRRPYEQYF. The CDR3 DNA is TGTGCCAGCAGTGAGGACAGGAGACCCTACGAGCAGTACTTC.